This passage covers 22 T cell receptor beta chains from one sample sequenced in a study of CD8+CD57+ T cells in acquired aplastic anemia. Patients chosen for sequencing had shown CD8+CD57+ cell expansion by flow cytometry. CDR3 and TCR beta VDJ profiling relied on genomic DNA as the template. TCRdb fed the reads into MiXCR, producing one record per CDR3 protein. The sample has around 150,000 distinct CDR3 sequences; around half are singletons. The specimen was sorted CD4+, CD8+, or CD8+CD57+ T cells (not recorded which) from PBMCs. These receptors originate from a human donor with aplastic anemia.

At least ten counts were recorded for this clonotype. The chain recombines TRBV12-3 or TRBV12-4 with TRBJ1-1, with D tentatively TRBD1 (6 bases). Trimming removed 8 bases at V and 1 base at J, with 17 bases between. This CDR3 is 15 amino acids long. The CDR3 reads CASSGVAGANTEAFF. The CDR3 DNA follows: TGTGCCAGCTCCGGAGTGGCAGGGGCGAACACTGAAGCTTTCTTT.

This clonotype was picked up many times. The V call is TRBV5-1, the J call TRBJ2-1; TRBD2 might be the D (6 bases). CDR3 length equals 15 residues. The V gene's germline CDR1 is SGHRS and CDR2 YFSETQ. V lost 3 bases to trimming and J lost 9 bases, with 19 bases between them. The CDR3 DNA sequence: TGCGCCAGCAGCTCGGCGGGACCAGGTCGGGGTGAGCAGTTCTTC. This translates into CASSSAGPGRGEQFF.

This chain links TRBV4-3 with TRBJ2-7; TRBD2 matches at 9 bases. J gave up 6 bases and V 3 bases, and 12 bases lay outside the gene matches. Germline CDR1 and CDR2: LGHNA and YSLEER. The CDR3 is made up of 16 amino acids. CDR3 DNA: TGCGCCAGCAGCCAGGATCGACTAGCGGCGGCCAGCGAGCAGTACTTC. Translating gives CASSQDRLAAASEQYF.

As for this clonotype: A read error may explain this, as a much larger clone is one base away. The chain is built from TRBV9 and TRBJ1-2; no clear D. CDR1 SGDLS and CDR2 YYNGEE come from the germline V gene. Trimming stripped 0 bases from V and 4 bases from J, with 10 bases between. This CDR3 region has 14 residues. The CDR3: CASSVAEGVYGYTF. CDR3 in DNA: TGTGCCAGCAGCGTAGCAGAGGGTGTCTATGGCTACACCTTC.

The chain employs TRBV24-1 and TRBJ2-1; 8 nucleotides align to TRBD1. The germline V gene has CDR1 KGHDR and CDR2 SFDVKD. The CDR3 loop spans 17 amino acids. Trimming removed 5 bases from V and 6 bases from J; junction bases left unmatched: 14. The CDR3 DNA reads TGTGCCACCAGTGCCCACTCCGGACAGGGAAATCCCAATGAGCAGTTCTTC. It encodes CATSAHSGQGNPNEQFF.

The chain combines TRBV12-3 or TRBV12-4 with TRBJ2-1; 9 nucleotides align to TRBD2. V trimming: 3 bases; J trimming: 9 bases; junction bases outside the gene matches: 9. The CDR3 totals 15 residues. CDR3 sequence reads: CASSLRRAGGGEQFF. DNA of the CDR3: TGTGCCAGCAGTTTGCGGAGGGCGGGAGGGGGTGAGCAGTTCTTC.

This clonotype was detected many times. The CDR3 DNA reads TGTGCCAGCGGGACTAGCGGGATCTACGAGCAGTACTTC. This translates into CASGTSGIYEQYF. The chain links TRBV6-1 to TRBJ2-7; the match to TRBD2 covers 13 bases. Germline loops: CDR1 MNHNS, CDR2 SASEGT. V dropped 8 bases and J dropped 3; count of bases not matched to a gene: 1. The CDR3 is 13 amino acids.

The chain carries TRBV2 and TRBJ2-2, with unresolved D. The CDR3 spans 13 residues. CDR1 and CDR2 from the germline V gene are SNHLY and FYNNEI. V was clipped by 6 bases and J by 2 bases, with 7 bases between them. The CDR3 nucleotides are TGTGCCAGCAGGGAGTTAAACACCGGGGAGCTGTTTTTT. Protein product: CASRELNTGELFF.

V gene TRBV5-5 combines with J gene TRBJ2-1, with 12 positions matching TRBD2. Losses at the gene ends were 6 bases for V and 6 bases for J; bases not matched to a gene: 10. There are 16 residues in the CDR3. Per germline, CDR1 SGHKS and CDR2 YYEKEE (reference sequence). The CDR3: CASIESPSGRVNEQFF. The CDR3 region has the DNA TGTGCCAGCATCGAATCCCCTAGCGGGAGGGTCAATGAGCAGTTCTTC.

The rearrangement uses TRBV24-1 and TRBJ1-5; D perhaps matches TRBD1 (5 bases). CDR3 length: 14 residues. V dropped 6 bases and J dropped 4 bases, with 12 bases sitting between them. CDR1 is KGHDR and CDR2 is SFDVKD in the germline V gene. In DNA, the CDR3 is TGTGCCACCAGTAAAGTGGGGGAGAATCAGCCCCAGCATTTT. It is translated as CATSKVGENQPQHF.

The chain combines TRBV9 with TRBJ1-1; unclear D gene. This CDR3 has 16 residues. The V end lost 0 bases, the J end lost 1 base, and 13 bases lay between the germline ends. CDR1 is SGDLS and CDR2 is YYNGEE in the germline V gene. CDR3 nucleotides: TGTGCCAGCAGCGTAGGCCCAGGTCGGGAGAACACTGAAGCTTTCTTT. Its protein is CASSVGPGRENTEAFF. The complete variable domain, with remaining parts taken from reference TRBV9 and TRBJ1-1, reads DSGVTQTPKHLITATGQRVTLRCSPRSGDLSVYWYQQSLDQGLQFLIQYYNGEERAKGNILERFSAQQFPDLHSELNLSSLELGDSALYFCASSVGPGRENTEAFFGQGTRLTVV.

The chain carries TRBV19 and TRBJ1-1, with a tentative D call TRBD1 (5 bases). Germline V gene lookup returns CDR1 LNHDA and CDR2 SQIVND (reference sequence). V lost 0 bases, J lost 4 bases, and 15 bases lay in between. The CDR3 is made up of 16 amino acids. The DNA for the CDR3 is TGTGCCAGTAGTATAGATCGAAGGGGTGTCGGCACTGAAGCTTTCTTT. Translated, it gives CASSIDRRGVGTEAFF.

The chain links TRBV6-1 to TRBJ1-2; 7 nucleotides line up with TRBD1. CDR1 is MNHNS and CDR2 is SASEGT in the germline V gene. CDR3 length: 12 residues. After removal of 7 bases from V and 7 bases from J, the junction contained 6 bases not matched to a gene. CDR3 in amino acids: CASNRGRGGYTF. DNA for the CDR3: TGTGCCAGCAACAGGGGAAGGGGTGGCTACACCTTC.

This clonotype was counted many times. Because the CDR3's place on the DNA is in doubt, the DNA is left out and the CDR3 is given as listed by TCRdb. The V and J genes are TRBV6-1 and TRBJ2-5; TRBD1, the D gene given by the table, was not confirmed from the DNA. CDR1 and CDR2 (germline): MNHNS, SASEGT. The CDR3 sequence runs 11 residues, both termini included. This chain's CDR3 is CASRVGSGISF.

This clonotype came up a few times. In DNA form, the CDR3 reads TGTGCCAGCAGCCCCCAGGAGGCGAGGGCTTTCTTT. This sequence encodes CASSPQEARAFF. This chain joins TRBV27 and TRBJ1-1, with unresolved D. This CDR3 region has 12 residues. Per the germline V gene, CDR1 is MNHEY and CDR2 is SMNVEV (reference sequence). With 6 bases removed from V and 11 bases from J, the gap between germline ends came to 16 bases.

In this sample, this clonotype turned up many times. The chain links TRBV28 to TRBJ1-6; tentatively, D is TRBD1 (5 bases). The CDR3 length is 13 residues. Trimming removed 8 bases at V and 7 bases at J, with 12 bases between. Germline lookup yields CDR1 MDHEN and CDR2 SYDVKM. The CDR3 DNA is TGTGCCAGCTATTCGGGGCGGAATTCACCCCTCCACTTT. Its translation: CASYSGRNSPLHF.

The CDR3: CASKLGLVTDTQYF. As DNA, the CDR3 is TGTGCCAGCAAACTCGGACTAGTAACAGATACGCAGTATTTT. This chain connects TRBV2 to TRBJ2-3, with 7 bases that match TRBD2. The CDR3 is made up of 14 amino acids. Germline CDR1 SNHLY, CDR2 FYNNEI. V shed 7 bases and J 3 bases; nucleotides not matched to a gene: 7.

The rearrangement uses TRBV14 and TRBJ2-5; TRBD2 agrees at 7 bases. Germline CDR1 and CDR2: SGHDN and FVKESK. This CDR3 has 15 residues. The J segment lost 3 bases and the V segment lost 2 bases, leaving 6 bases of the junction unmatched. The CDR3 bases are TGTGCCAGCAGCCAATCGGGGGGAGCTAAAGAGACCCAGTACTTC. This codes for CASSQSGGAKETQYF.

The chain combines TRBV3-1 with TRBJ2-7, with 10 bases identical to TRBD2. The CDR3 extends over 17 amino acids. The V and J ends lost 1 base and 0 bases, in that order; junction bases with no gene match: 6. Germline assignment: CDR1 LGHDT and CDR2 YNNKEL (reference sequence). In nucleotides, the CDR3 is TGTGCCAGCAGCCAAGTAGCGGGAGGCCAACACTCCTACGAGCAGTACTTC. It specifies CASSQVAGGQHSYEQYF.

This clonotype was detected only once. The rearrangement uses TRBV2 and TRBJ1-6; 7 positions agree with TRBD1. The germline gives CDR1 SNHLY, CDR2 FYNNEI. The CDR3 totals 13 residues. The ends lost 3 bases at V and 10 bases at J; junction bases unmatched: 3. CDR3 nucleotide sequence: TGTGCCAGCAGTGAGACAGGGTCGTCACCCCTCCACTTT. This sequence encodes CASSETGSSPLHF.

The CDR3 coding sequence is TGTGCCACCAGTGATTTTCGAGGGGGGTACCAAGAGACCCAGTACTTC. Translation gives CATSDFRGGYQETQYF. The chain joins TRBV24-1 to TRBJ2-5; D could derive from TRBD1 or TRBD2 (6 bases each). Germline assignment: CDR1 KGHDR and CDR2 SFDVKD. The length of the CDR3 is 16 residues. Trimming cost V 1 base and J 0 bases, with 11 bases left between them.

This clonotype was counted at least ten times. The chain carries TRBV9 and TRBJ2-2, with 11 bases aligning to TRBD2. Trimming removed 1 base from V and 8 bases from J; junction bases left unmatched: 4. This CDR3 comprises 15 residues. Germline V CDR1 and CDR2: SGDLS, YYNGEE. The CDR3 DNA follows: TGTGCCAGCAGCGTAAGACTAGCGGGAATAGGGGAGCTGTTTTTT. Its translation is CASSVRLAGIGELFF.